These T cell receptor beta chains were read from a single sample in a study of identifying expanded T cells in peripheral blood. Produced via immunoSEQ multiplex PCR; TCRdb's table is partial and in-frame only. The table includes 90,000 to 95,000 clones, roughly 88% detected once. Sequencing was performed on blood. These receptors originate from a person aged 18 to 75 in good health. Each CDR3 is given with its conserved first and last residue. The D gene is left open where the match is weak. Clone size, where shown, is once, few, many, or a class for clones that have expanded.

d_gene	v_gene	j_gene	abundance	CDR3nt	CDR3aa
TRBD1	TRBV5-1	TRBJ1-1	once	TGCGCCAGCAGATCTACCGGGACAGGGGAGTTAGTGGGGTCTGAAGCTTTCTTT	CASRSTGTGELVGSEAFF
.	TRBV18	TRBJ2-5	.	TGTGCCAGCTCACCCCTTAACAGTCAAGAGACCCAGTACTTC	CASSPLNSQETQYF
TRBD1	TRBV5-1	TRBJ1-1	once	TGCGCCAGCAGCTCGACAGGGCCGGAGAACACTGAAGCTTTCTTT	CASSSTGPENTEAFF
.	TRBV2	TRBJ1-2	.	TGTGCCAGCAGTGAAGCAATTGTCTTGGACGCACTCCTCTTC	CASSEAIVLDALLF
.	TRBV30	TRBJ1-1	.	TGTGCCGCCAGCCAGGGGATGAACACTGAAGCTTTCTTT	CAASQGMNTEAFF
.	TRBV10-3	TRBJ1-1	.	TGTGCCATCAGTGGAGGGAGGGAGAGGAACACTGAAGCTTTCTTT	CAISGGRERNTEAFF
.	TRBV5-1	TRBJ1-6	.	TGCGCCAGCAGCTTGTCCGAGAGGTCACCCCTCCACTTT	CASSLSERSPLHF
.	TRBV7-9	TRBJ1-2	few	TGTGCCAGCAGCTTAGGGGGTTTTGGCTACACCTTC	CASSLGGFGYTF
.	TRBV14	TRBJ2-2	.	TGTGCCAGCAGCCGCCGAACAGAATCGAACACCGGGGAGCTGTTTTTT	CASSRRTESNTGELFF
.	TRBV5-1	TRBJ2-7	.	TGCGCCAGCATGAGGGGTGTAAGATCCTACGAGCAGTACTTC	CASMRGVRSYEQYF
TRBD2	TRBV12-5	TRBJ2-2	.	TGTGCTAGTGGTTTGCCCGGGACTAGCGCCCCGAACACCGGGGAGCTGTTTTTT	CASGLPGTSAPNTGELFF
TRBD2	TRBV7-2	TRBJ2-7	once	TGTGCCAGCAGCAATAGCGGGAGGGCTGTGCACTACGAGCAGTACTTC	CASSNSGRAVHYEQYF
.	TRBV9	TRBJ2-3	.	TGTGCCAGCAGCGTAGGACTAGGCCCAGATACGCAGTATTTT	CASSVGLGPDTQYF
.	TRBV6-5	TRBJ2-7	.	TGTGCCAGCAGTTACGCGGTAGCTTCCTACGAGCAGTACTTC	CASSYAVASYEQYF
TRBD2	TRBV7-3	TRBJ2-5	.	TGTGCCAGCAGCCCCAAACCGGGACTACAAGAGACCCAGTACTTC	CASSPKPGLQETQYF
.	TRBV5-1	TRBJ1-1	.	TGCGCCAGCAGCTTAAAGGGGGACACTGAAGCTTTCTTT	CASSLKGDTEAFF
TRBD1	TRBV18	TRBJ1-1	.	TGTGCCAGCTCACCATTCTCGGGACAGGGGATGAACACTGAAGCTTTCTTT	CASSPFSGQGMNTEAFF
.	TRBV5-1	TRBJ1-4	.	TGCGCCAGCAGTTCAGGGACCCTTAATGAAAAACTGTTTTTT	CASSSGTLNEKLFF
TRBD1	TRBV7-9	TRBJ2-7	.	TGTGCCAGCAGCTTTGACAGGGCCTACGAGCAGTACTTC	CASSFDRAYEQYF
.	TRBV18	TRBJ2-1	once	TGTGCCAGCTCGCTCCAGGGAAGGAATGAGCAGTTCTTC	CASSLQGRNEQFF
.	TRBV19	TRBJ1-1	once	TGTGCCAGTAGTAACCGGCACATGAACACTGAAGCTTTCTTT	CASSNRHMNTEAFF
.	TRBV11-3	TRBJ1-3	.	TGTGCCAGCAGCTACTGGGGGGACGGAAACACCATATATTTT	CASSYWGDGNTIYF
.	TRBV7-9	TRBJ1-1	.	TGTGCCAGCAGCCCCGAACGGGGGCAGGGGTGGACTGAAGCTTTCTTT	CASSPERGQGWTEAFF
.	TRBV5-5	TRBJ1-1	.	TGTGCCAGCAGCTTGGCTTCGGACGGCCCGGGGACTTTCTTT	CASSLASDGPGTFF